These 14 T cell receptor beta chains came from one sample sequenced in a study of T cells in tumors after PD-1 blockade. This table comes from immunoSEQ multiplex PCR, and its TCRdb copy is limited to in-frame clones, with some not included. The table records about 33,000 clones, around 80% of them present only once. The source was PBMCs, collected before anti-PD-1 treatment. The receptors originated from a human donor with basal cell carcinoma.

The genes are TRBV5-8 and TRBJ1-4; D is undetermined. CDR1 and CDR2 from the germline V gene are SGHTS and YDEGEE. Between the trimmed V and J ends, which lost 0 bases and 5 bases, there was a span of 14 bases. The CDR3 length is 16 residues. The CDR3 spells CASSLGQVLGNEKLFF. DNA for the CDR3: TGTGCCAGCAGCTTGGGGCAGGTCCTCGGAAATGAAAAACTGTTTTTT. Full variable domain (missing parts from reference TRBV5-8 and TRBJ1-4): EAGVTQSPTHLIKTRGQQATLRCSPISGHTSVYWYQQALGLGLQFLLWYDEGEERNRGNFPPRFSGRQFPNYSSELNVNALELEDSALYLCASSLGQVLGNEKLFFGSGTQLSVL.

The chain combines TRBV4-3 with TRBJ2-7; a possible D gene is TRBD1 (6 bases). V dropped 0 bases and J dropped 3 bases, with 15 bases sitting between them. Per the germline V gene, CDR1 is LGHNA and CDR2 is YSLEER. CDR3 length equals 16 residues. CDR3 sequence reads: CASSQELVGRGYEQYF. The CDR3 DNA reads as TGCGCCAGCAGCCAAGAACTAGTAGGCAGGGGCTACGAGCAGTACTTC.

The V call is TRBV5-4, the J call TRBJ2-1, with D uncertain. V lost 5 bases to trimming and J lost 2 bases, with 11 bases between them. This CDR3 has 14 amino acids. Germline V gene lookup returns CDR1 SGHNT and CDR2 YYREEE (reference sequence). The CDR3 DNA sequence: TGTGCCAGCAGACCCTGGTCCCCCTACAATGAGCAGTTCTTC. Translating gives CASRPWSPYNEQFF.

The chain couples TRBV6-4 to TRBJ2-1, with TRBD1 matching over 10 bases. With 2 bases clipped from V and 6 bases from J, the junction kept 10 bases outside the gene matches. The CDR3 has 17 amino acids. CDR1 is MRHNA, CDR2 SNTAGT, per germline. CDR3 loop: CASSDHRPGQGSNEQFF. The CDR3 nucleotides are TGTGCCAGCAGTGACCATCGGCCGGGACAGGGGAGCAATGAGCAGTTCTTC.

V is TRBV5-1 and J is TRBJ2-5; no clear D gene. Germline CDR1 SGHRS, CDR2 YFSETQ. The CDR3 is 11 residues long. V lost 0 bases and J 7 bases, leaving 4 bases between the germline ends. The DNA for the CDR3 is TGCGCCAGCAGCTTGGAGGGGACCCAGTACTTC. Protein: CASSLEGTQYF.

CDR3 protein: CASSPVADNQPQHF. CDR3 nucleotides: TGTGCCAGTAGTCCAGTGGCCGATAATCAGCCCCAGCATTTT. V is TRBV19 and J is TRBJ1-5; D remains ambiguous. From germline, CDR1 is LNHDA and CDR2 SQIVND (reference sequence). The CDR3 sequence is 14 residues long. Deletions cut 5 bases from V and 4 bases from J, with 12 bases between. Together with reference TRBV19 and TRBJ1-5, the CDR3 gives the full variable domain: DGGITQSPKYLFRKEGQNVTLSCEQNLNHDAMYWYRQDPGQGLRLIYYSQIVNDFQKGDIAEGYSVSREKKESFPLTVTSAQKNPTAFYLCASSPVADNQPQHFGDGTRLSIL.

V usage is TRBV19 and J usage is TRBJ1-5; 10 bases fit TRBD1. The CDR3 consists of 19 residues. The V segment lost 5 bases and the J segment 0 bases; nucleotides outside the gene matches: 13. The V gene's germline CDR1 is LNHDA and CDR2 SQIVND (reference sequence). The CDR3 protein is CASSRLPGQGPYSNQPQHF. Written as DNA, the CDR3 is TGTGCCAGTAGTCGGTTACCGGGACAGGGGCCTTATAGCAATCAGCCCCAGCATTTT.

The CDR3 DNA sequence: TGTGCCAGCAGCCAAGGAGGGTCCGACTACGAGCAGTACTTC. It codes for CASSQGGSDYEQYF. V is TRBV3-1 (or the pseudogene TRBV3-2) and J is TRBJ2-7, with a tentative D call TRBD2 (5 bases). CDR1 is LGHDT and CDR2 is YNNKEL in the germline V gene (reference sequence). V was cut by 1 base and J by 3 bases, with 10 bases left in between. CDR3 length: 14 amino acids.

This chain uses TRBV9 with TRBJ2-3; D is undetermined. The germline V and J ends were trimmed by 0 bases and 7 bases, with 18 bases remaining between them. Germline V lookup: CDR1 SGDLS, CDR2 YYNGEE. CDR3 size: 16 residues. CDR3 DNA: TGTGCCAGCAGCGTAGATCAGGACGAAGGAAGATATACGCAGTATTTT. This gives the protein CASSVDQDEGRYTQYF.

The rearrangement joins TRBV27 to TRBJ2-7; 7 bases line up with TRBD2. CDR3 size: 15 residues. V lost 0 bases, J lost 2 bases, and 4 bases stayed unmatched. Germline V gene lookup returns CDR1 MNHEY and CDR2 SMNVEV (reference sequence). The CDR3 loop is CASSLSSSGPYEQYF. In DNA, the CDR3 is TGTGCCAGCAGTTTATCGAGTAGCGGGCCCTACGAGCAGTACTTC.

The chain combines TRBV7-2 with TRBJ1-1; the D gene is possibly TRBD1 (5 bases). Germline V gene sequence: CDR1 SGHTA, CDR2 FQGNSA. The CDR3 covers 14 residues. Deletions cut 2 bases from V and 8 bases from J, with 15 bases between. This CDR3 is CASSLIEGTAEAFF. CDR3 coding DNA: TGTGCCAGCAGCTTAATCGAGGGGACGGCCGAAGCTTTCTTT. The full variable domain, rest sourced from reference TRBV7-2 and TRBJ1-1, is GAGVSQSPSNKVTEKGKDVELRCDPISGHTALYWYRQSLGQGLEFLIYFQGNSAPDKSGLPSDRFSAERTGGSVSTLTIQRTQQEDSAVYLCASSLIEGTAEAFFGQGTRLTVV.

The chain is built from TRBV5-8 and TRBJ1-1; D is unresolved. The CDR3 has 16 residues. Trimming left V 0 bases short and J 0 bases short, with 12 bases between. Per the germline V gene, CDR1 is SGHTS and CDR2 is YDEGEE. CDR3 nucleotide sequence: TGTGCCAGCAGCTTGGGATCGGGCGCTCTGAACACTGAAGCTTTCTTT. Amino acid sequence: CASSLGSGALNTEAFF.

The rearrangement joins TRBV19 to TRBJ1-2, with D tentatively TRBD1 (6 bases). The CDR3 spans 15 residues. V lost 4 bases and J 4 bases, leaving 16 bases between the germline ends. CDR1 is LNHDA and CDR2 is SQIVND in the germline V gene (reference sequence). As DNA, the CDR3 is TGTGCCAGTAGTAAGAAAGGACGGACAGTCTATGGCTACACCTTC. It codes for CASSKKGRTVYGYTF.

Here the CDR3 DNA reads TGTGCCAGCAGTTTCCCCCTCACTAGCGGGAGGGCAGGAACAGATACGCAGTATTTT. Translated, it gives CASSFPLTSGRAGTDTQYF. The chain employs TRBV28 and TRBJ2-3; 13 bases are shared with TRBD2. Germline V gives CDR1 MDHEN, CDR2 SYDVKM. After removal of 3 bases from V and 3 bases from J, the junction contained 12 bases not matched to a gene. The CDR3 covers 19 residues.